This T cell receptor (beta chain) derives from a study of T cell changes during pregnancy in multiple sclerosis. Here immunoSEQ multiplex PCR was the method, and the copy in TCRdb shows in-frame clones only, minus some. The data contain roughly 41,000 clones, about 88% of them singletons. CDR1 is MRHNA, CDR2 SNTAGT, per germline. This CDR3 spans 15 amino acids. After removal of 3 bases from V and 5 bases from J, the junction contained 5 bases not matched to a gene. This TCR derives from a female donor with multiple sclerosis, enrolled in a pregnancy study. The sequences come from CD8+ T cells from peripheral blood mononuclear cells, collected in the third trimester of pregnancy. The chain links TRBV6-4 to TRBJ2-1; TRBD2 matches at 9 bases. CDR3 residues: CASSEGSGGNNEQFF. CDR3 sequence (DNA): TGTGCCAGCAGTGAAGGTAGCGGGGGTAACAATGAGCAGTTCTTC.